This TCR beta chain was sequenced in a study of a mutant IDH1 vaccine in newly diagnosed glioma. General study findings and limits: Most patients, approximately 93%, showed vaccine-induced immune responses.

The time point here: week 35, safety follow-up. Vaccinated patients received 300 ug of mutant IDH1 20-mer peptide per dose, with topical imiquimod. Donors had new IDH1-mutant astrocytomas of WHO grade 3 or 4 (ATRX-lost). In this sample, this clone turned up a few times. Antigen specificity is unknown. TCRdb keeps only in-frame clones here, not all; method: immunoSEQ multiplex PCR. The table includes about 60,000 clones, around 84% detected once. CDR3 size: 16 residues. Germline V gene sequence: CDR1 LGHNT, CDR2 FRNRAP. V lost 4 bases to trimming and J lost 2 bases; unmatched junction nucleotides: 10. The V call is TRBV12-5, the J call TRBJ1-1; TRBD1 aligns across 7 bases. This receptor was obtained from a man aged 25-45 years with glioma. This material consisted of PBMCs, taken from a glioma patient whose treatment included an IDH1 peptide vaccine. The CDR3 protein is CASGSGTVTKNTEAFF. In DNA, the CDR3 is TGTGCTAGTGGTTCTGGGACAGTTACCAAAAACACTGAAGCTTTCTTT.